This TCR beta chain derives from a study of shared clonotypes between healthy human individuals (dated by TCRdb to between 2020 and 2021). Study-level background: A couple of women and a few men aged 18 to 49 years were included in the cohort. To estimate repertoire size and how much clonotype sharing occurs between individuals, the study deeply sequenced the blood TCR repertoires of 4 to 6 healthy adults. For each donor, CD4 naive and CD4 memory were each given three plates, CD8 naive was given two plates, and CD8 memory was given one plate. Leukapheresis yielded between about 0.9 and 9.5 billion PBMCs per donor. To increase sequencing depth and limit assay-specific biases, TCR repertoire library preparation and sequencing were carried out by different laboratories using diverse techniques. Overall study outcomes, separate from this receptor: Sampling was restricted to blood, and TCR repertoires in tissues likely differ from the TCR repertoires found in blood. Larger estimated clonotype richness was generally found for naive subsets than for memory subsets. The genetic and exposure-history diversity represented was limited by the small number of donors. When a few donors were compared, the shared fraction of clonotypes was around 5.1% for naive CD4, 3% to 4% for naive CD8, 2.3% for memory CD4, and roughly 0.4% for memory CD8. Pairwise subsampling led to the expectation that sequencing depth would affect the degree of clonotype sharing among donors. Clonotypes shared by all four sorted-subset donors showed higher generation probabilities than non-shared clonotypes. Even with the large sequencing depth, rarefaction of the sorted-subset datasets indicated that sequencing was incomplete.

Using the deep immunoSEQ assay, multiplex PCR amplified TCR CDR3 regions from genomic DNA. Genomic DNA extracted from each cell subset was distributed evenly over all wells of several immunoSEQ 96-well plates, and each plate served as one replicate. For sorted subsets, roughly 190 ng of genomic DNA, equivalent to 25,000 to 35,000 T cell genomes, went into each replicate PCR. Purified libraries were quantified with a Qubit 3.0 fluorometer, sized on a Bioanalyzer 2100, and re-quantified with the KAPA Library Quantification kit. Every immunoSEQ 96-well plate was sequenced on a separate single-read 150-cycle Illumina NextSeq 550 flow cell. The original methods were these. Because the immunoSEQ output held only junctional sequences and lacked quality scores, the filtering could not match the filtering applied to full-length reads. To assign V/J genes and CDR3, sequences were annotated against IMGT germline references using PyIR, a Python wrapper for IgBLAST v1.9. Reads were filtered out if the reads had weak V/J assignments (E-value above 1e-6), no CDR3, stop codons, out-of-frame junctions, or ambiguous translated residues. V3J clonotypes were defined as sequences sharing an identical inferred V gene, J gene, and CDR3 amino acid sequence. The percentage overlap between two repertoires was calculated by dividing the number of shared unique clonotypes by the size of the smaller repertoire. RTK rarefaction, the Chao1 estimator, and Recon v2.1 estimates of unobserved clonotypes were used to assess repertoire richness. OLGA was used to compute generation probabilities for all TCRbeta clonotypes that the gDNA method yielded from four donors. Imported from immuneACCESS, the table was reduced by TCRdb to in-frame sequences with V and J called. These copies leave out some clones; in studies compared against another copy, an unresolved V gene accounts for under half, and the cause of the remainder is not known. D and trimming were read from the DNA, whereas the V and J calls and clone size are those reported in that table. The sample table records roughly 1,800,000 clones; about 95% of these occur just once. The ten largest clones take up roughly 1.2% of the sample.

CD8 naive samples were obtained by positive selection for CCR7 among CD45RO-negative cells, yielding a CD45RA+CCR7+ population from which TemRA cells were excluded. The donors were healthy, HIV-negative adults with no recently reported acute infections or vaccinations. All donors were Caucasian adults living in Nashville, Tennessee, USA. After blood collection by leukapheresis, PBMCs were isolated using Ficoll-Histopaque density gradient centrifugation and then cryopreserved in the vapor phase of liquid nitrogen. Analytical flow cytometry was used to check the purity and quantity of each magnetically sorted T cell population. From each sorted fraction, genomic DNA was isolated and quantified by UV absorbance on a Nanodrop 2000c. As regards this clone: Its antigen target is currently unknown. No base qualities exist here, and no much larger clone lies one base off it.

Trimming removed 1 base from V and 5 bases from J, leaving 12 bases between the germline ends. The CDR3 measures 15 amino acids from cysteine to phenylalanine. The CDR3 DNA has 45 bases and is translated from base 1. Per the germline V gene (reference sequence), SEHNR is the CDR1 and FQNEAQ is the CDR2. The source material was naive CD8+ T cells sorted from blood. Per the publication, the cell subset or site label means: CD45RA+CCR7+. This receptor was identified in a man between 18 and 29 years old in good health. Recombination connected TRBV7-9 to TRBJ2-1, with TRBD2 tentatively as D gene (7 bases match). For the CDR3, the sequence is CASSLGGGDNNEQFF. The DNA sequence is as follows: TGTGCCAGCAGCTTAGGTGGGGGGGACAACAATGAGCAGTTCTTC.